These 25 T cell receptor beta chains originate from one sample sequenced in a study of glioma-infiltrating T cells after dendritic cell vaccination. Profiling relied on immunoSEQ multiplex PCR, and the TCRdb table lists in-frame clones only, not all of them. The sample holds under 100,000 clones, approximately 81% seen once. The source was blood, collected before dendritic cell vaccination. The receptor set was obtained from a human donor with glioblastoma.

The chain is built from TRBV11-3 and TRBJ2-7; the match to TRBD1 covers 10 bases. The CDR3 extends over 14 amino acids. Trimming took 10 bases from V and 0 from J; bases not matched to a gene: 6. Germline V gene lookup returns CDR1 SGHNT and CDR2 YENEEA. The CDR3 DNA reads as TGTGCCACCTCGGACAGGGGGTACTCCTACGAGCAGTACTTC. It translates to CATSDRGYSYEQYF.

The rearrangement joins TRBV18 to TRBJ1-1, with 7 positions matching TRBD1. Germline V gives CDR1 KGHSH, CDR2 LQKENI. The CDR3 contains 15 residues. The junction had 10 bases not matched to a gene; V was cut back by 3 bases and J by 6 bases. The CDR3 protein is CASSPWTGPNAEAFF. The CDR3 DNA sequence: TGTGCCAGCTCACCGTGGACAGGACCAAACGCTGAAGCTTTCTTT.

This clone turned up a few times. The rearrangement links TRBV7-8 to TRBJ1-2, with a tentative D call TRBD1 (5 bases). V lost 5 bases and J 6 bases, leaving 13 bases between the germline ends. Per germline, CDR1 SGHVS and CDR2 FQNEAQ. This CDR3 comprises 13 residues. CDR3 DNA sequence: TGTGCCAGCAGCCAGGGCGGAGAGGATGGCTACACCTTC. Amino acid sequence: CASSQGGEDGYTF.

V is TRBV11-3 and J is TRBJ1-5, with 9 bases aligning to TRBD1. V lost 3 bases and J lost 4; bases outside the gene matches: 4. The CDR3 extends over 15 amino acids. CDR1 and CDR2 from the germline V gene are SGHNT and YENEEA. The CDR3 sequence is CASSLDGQGNQPQHF. The CDR3 coding sequence is TGTGCCAGCAGCTTGGACGGACAGGGGAATCAGCCCCAGCATTTT.

This CDR3 reads CASKGRARGETQYF. In nucleotides, the CDR3 is TGTGCCAGCAAAGGCCGCGCTAGGGGAGAGACCCAGTACTTC. The V gene is TRBV5-4, the J gene TRBJ2-5; D is possibly TRBD1 (5 bases). The length of the CDR3 is 14 residues. V shed 6 bases and J shed 4 bases, with 16 bases lying between them. Germline CDR1 is SGHNT and CDR2 is YYREEE (reference sequence).

The chain uses TRBV18 and TRBJ2-5; TRBD1 agrees at 7 bases. After removal of 5 bases from V and 5 bases from J, the junction contained 11 bases not matched to a gene. The CDR3 has 15 residues. The germline CDR1 and CDR2 sequences are KGHSH and LQKENI. CDR3 amino acids: CASSDGTVGQETQYF. Here the CDR3 DNA reads TGTGCCAGCTCAGACGGGACAGTGGGGCAGGAGACCCAGTACTTC.

V is TRBV10-1 and J is TRBJ1-2, with TRBD1 identical over 8 bases. The V and J ends lost 8 bases and 5 bases, in that order; junction bases with no gene match: 4. The CDR3 is made up of 12 amino acids. Germline V lookup: CDR1 WNHNN, CDR2 SYGVQD (reference sequence). CDR3 in DNA: TGCGCCAGCTCCGACAGGGGATATGGCTACACCTTC. It yields the protein CASSDRGYGYTF.

The J gene is TRBJ2-5, the V gene TRBV9; tentative D call: TRBD1 (5 bases). With 4 bases removed from V and 4 bases from J, the gap between germline ends came to 20 bases. CDR3 length: 16 amino acids. CDR1 SGDLS and CDR2 YYNGEE come from the germline V gene. As DNA, the CDR3 is TGTGCCAGCAGCCCACGCTCTGGGGCAGATCGAGAGACCCAGTACTTC. Its protein product is CASSPRSGADRETQYF.

J is TRBJ2-7 and V is TRBV2; 13 bases are shared with TRBD2. The CDR3 runs to 13 residues. V was pared by 10 bases and J by 7 bases, with 7 bases of the junction left unmatched. Germline V CDR1 and CDR2: SNHLY, FYNNEI. The DNA for the CDR3 is TGTGCCACCGGACTAGCGGGAGTGGGAGAGCAGTACTTC. This encodes CATGLAGVGEQYF. Full variable domain (rest looked up from reference TRBV2 and TRBJ2-7): EPEVTQTPSHQVTQMGQEVILRCVPISNHLYFYWYRQILGQKVEFLVSFYNNEISEKSEIFDDQFSVERPDGSNFTLKIRSTKLEDSAMYFCATGLAGVGEQYFGPGTRLTVT.

The chain joins TRBV6-1 to TRBJ2-7; maybe TRBD1 (6 bases). Trimming removed 6 bases from V and 2 bases from J, with 17 bases in between. Germline V gene lookup returns CDR1 MNHNS and CDR2 SASEGT. The CDR3 covers 15 residues. CDR3: CASRPEQGRAYEQYF. As DNA, the CDR3 is TGTGCCAGCAGGCCGGAACAGGGTAGGGCCTACGAGCAGTACTTC.

V gene TRBV19 combines with J gene TRBJ1-2; D remains ambiguous. This CDR3 is built from 12 residues. Looked up from germline, CDR1 is LNHDA and CDR2 is SQIVND (reference sequence). Trimming removed 3 bases from V and 5 bases from J, with 7 bases in between. CDR3 sequence (DNA): TGTGCCAGTAGTATTGGAGAGTATGGCTACACCTTC. It specifies CASSIGEYGYTF.

The chain recombines TRBV4-1 with TRBJ1-2; possible D gene TRBD1, 6 bases. Between the trimmed V and J ends, which lost 2 bases and 5 bases, there was a span of 18 bases. Germline lookup yields CDR1 MGHRA and CDR2 YSYEKL. The CDR3 spans 16 residues. This CDR3 reads CASSQTRGRAFYGYTF. CDR3 bases: TGCGCCAGCAGCCAAACCAGGGGCAGGGCTTTTTATGGCTACACCTTC.

This clone appeared a few times. The chain employs TRBV15 and TRBJ2-1; D uncertain. Per germline, CDR1 LNHNV and CDR2 YYDKDF (reference sequence). V was trimmed by 8 bases and J by 4 bases, leaving 12 bases between them. The CDR3 extends over 13 amino acids. CDR3 coding DNA: TGTGCCACCCAGGAAAGCCTATACAATGAGCAGTTCTTC. It yields the protein CATQESLYNEQFF.

The genes are TRBV29-1 and TRBJ2-7; TRBD1 agrees at 8 bases. CDR3 size: 14 residues. The junction had 6 bases not matched to a gene; V was cut back by 5 bases and J by 0 bases. The germline V gene has CDR1 SQVTM and CDR2 ANQGSEA. Here the CDR3 reads CSVIRGLSSYEQYF. The CDR3 DNA sequence: TGCAGCGTTATCAGGGGGCTCAGCTCCTACGAGCAGTACTTC.

This clone was recorded once. The gene calls are TRBV4-1 and TRBJ2-2, with a tentative D call TRBD2 (6 bases). Trimming shortened V by 1 base and J by 8 bases, and 14 bases separated the two germline ends. CDR3 size: 15 residues. Looked up from germline, CDR1 is MGHRA and CDR2 is YSYEKL. The chain's CDR3 is CASSQAGLASGELFF. In nucleotides, the CDR3 is TGCGCCAGCAGCCAAGCAGGGCTAGCGTCTGGGGAGCTGTTTTTT.

This chain uses TRBV11-1 with TRBJ1-1; possibly TRBD1 for D (5 bases). V was clipped by 1 base and J by 1 base, with 13 bases between them. The CDR3 sequence is 16 residues long. Per germline, CDR1 SGHAT and CDR2 FQDESV (reference sequence). DNA of the CDR3: TGTGCCAGCAGCTTAGATCAGGGTCCCACGAACACTGAAGCTTTCTTT. It is translated as CASSLDQGPTNTEAFF.

The V call is TRBV6-6, the J call TRBJ2-5; D possibly corresponds to TRBD1 (5 bases). CDR1 is MNHNY, CDR2 SVGAGI, per germline (reference sequence). Between the trimmed V and J ends, which lost 0 bases and 3 bases, there was a span of 14 bases. The CDR3 contains 16 residues. CDR3 protein: CASSYSQGMPEETQYF. The CDR3 region has the DNA TGTGCCAGCAGTTACTCGCAGGGTATGCCTGAAGAGACCCAGTACTTC.

This chain joins TRBV7-9 and TRBJ2-3, with a weak D call TRBD1 (6 bases). Germline V gene lookup returns CDR1 SEHNR and CDR2 FQNEAQ (reference sequence). Trimming left V 6 bases short and J 0 bases short, with 13 bases between. The CDR3 loop spans 15 amino acids. CDR3 amino acids: CASRSDRSSTDTQYF. The DNA of the CDR3 is TGTGCCAGCAGGTCCGACAGGTCTAGCACAGATACGCAGTATTTT.

The gene calls are TRBV5-1 and TRBJ2-7, with D possibly matching TRBD1 (5 bases). The CDR3 is 15 residues long. V dropped 4 bases and J dropped 0 bases, with 14 bases sitting between them. Per germline, CDR1 SGHRS and CDR2 YFSETQ. CDR3 in DNA: TGCGCCAGCAGCCCCGGACACCAGAGCTCCTACGAGCAGTACTTC. Amino acid sequence: CASSPGHQSSYEQYF.

This chain uses TRBV9 with TRBJ2-2, with 9 bases lining up with TRBD1. Unmatched junction bases numbered 2, after V lost 3 bases and J lost 2 bases. The germline CDR1 and CDR2 sequences are SGDLS and YYNGEE. The CDR3 sequence is 15 residues long. The CDR3 loop reads CASSGGQGNTGELFF. CDR3 bases: TGTGCCAGCAGCGGGGGACAGGGCAACACCGGGGAGCTGTTTTTT.

The V and J genes are TRBV11-3 and TRBJ1-2; D is ambiguous. V was pared by 3 bases and J by 5 bases, with 7 bases between. Germline-derived CDR1 and CDR2 are SGHNT and YENEEA. There are 12 residues in the CDR3. The CDR3 DNA is TGTGCCAGCAGCTTTGCAGGTTATGGCTACACCTTC. Translation gives CASSFAGYGYTF.

The V gene is TRBV5-1, the J gene TRBJ1-1; D uncertain. This CDR3 has 15 amino acids. The V and J ends lost 0 bases and 1 base respectively, with 10 bases between them. Germline CDR1 is SGHRS and CDR2 is YFSETQ. CDR3 DNA: TGCGCCAGCAGCTTGGACCTGGGCCCGAACACTGAAGCTTTCTTT. It codes for CASSLDLGPNTEAFF.

The chain couples TRBV7-2 to TRBJ1-1, with D perhaps matching TRBD1 (6 bases). The germline gives CDR1 SGHTA, CDR2 FQGNSA. V was cut by 6 bases and J by 5 bases, with 13 bases left in between. The CDR3 totals 13 residues. CDR3 sequence (DNA): TGTGCCAGCAGGCTGTCAGGGGTTACTGAAGCTTTCTTT. Amino acids: CASRLSGVTEAFF.

The chain joins TRBV11-2 to TRBJ1-2, with 9 bases matching TRBD1. Germline CDR1 and CDR2: SGHAT and FQNNGV. This CDR3 is built from 16 residues. The V gene end was trimmed by 5 bases and the J gene end by 6 bases; junction bases not matched to a gene: 13. The CDR3 DNA reads as TGTGCCAGCAGCAATCTACCGGGACAGGGTTTGGATGGCTACACCTTC. Encoded protein: CASSNLPGQGLDGYTF.

The rearrangement uses TRBV5-1 and TRBJ2-2, with D maybe TRBD2 (6 bases). The CDR3 sequence is 13 residues long. V shed 3 bases and J shed 7 bases, with 10 bases lying between them. Per germline, CDR1 SGHRS and CDR2 YFSETQ. CDR3 amino acids: CASSSEGGGELFF. For the CDR3, the DNA is TGCGCCAGCAGCTCGGAGGGCGGCGGGGAGCTGTTTTTT.